The rows below give T cell receptor beta chains drawn from one sample of a study of blood T cell repertoires in COVID-19. TCRdb's copy holds only in-frame clones and misses some; the assay was immunoSEQ multiplex PCR. The sample lists roughly 520,000 clones, over 75% occurring once. Sequenced: PBMCs or T cells enriched from blood (not recorded which). The source of these receptors is a woman aged 40 to 49 who had recovered from COVID-19. Each CDR3 is given with its conserved first and last residue. The order of the fields is D gene, clone size, V gene, J gene, CDR3 protein, CDR3 DNA. A D gene is named only where the DNA matches it firmly. Some rows have no size entry. The others give once, few or many, or a class for an expanded clone.

d_gene: TRBD1; abundance: once; v_gene: TRBV5-1; j_gene: TRBJ2-3; CDR3aa: CASSSRDRGTDTQYF; CDR3nt: TGCGCCAGCAGCAGCCGGGACAGGGGGACAGATACGCAGTATTTT
d_gene: TRBD1; abundance: -; v_gene: TRBV5-1; j_gene: TRBJ1-2; CDR3aa: CASSPTGGDGYTF; CDR3nt: TGCGCCAGCAGTCCGACAGGGGGCGATGGCTACACCTTC
d_gene: -; abundance: -; v_gene: TRBV4-3; j_gene: TRBJ2-3; CDR3aa: CASSQGLGDTQYF; CDR3nt: TGCGCCAGCAGCCAAGGTCTAGGCGATACGCAGTATTTT
d_gene: -; abundance: -; v_gene: TRBV20-1; j_gene: TRBJ1-2; CDR3aa: CKVGGRYGYTF; CDR3nt: TGCAAGGTGGGGGGACGCTATGGCTACACCTTC
d_gene: TRBD1; abundance: -; v_gene: TRBV19; j_gene: TRBJ1-6; CDR3aa: CATHVSGGRGNSPLHF; CDR3nt: TGTGCCACCCATGTCTCAGGGGGACGGGGAAATTCACCCCTCCACTTT
d_gene: -; abundance: -; v_gene: TRBV4-1; j_gene: TRBJ2-7; CDR3aa: CASSQDRFAGQYF; CDR3nt: TGCGCCAGCAGCCAAGATCGGTTCGCGGGGCAGTACTTC
d_gene: -; abundance: -; v_gene: TRBV3-1/TRBV3-2; j_gene: TRBJ1-1; CDR3aa: CASSPGIPEAFF; CDR3nt: TGTGCCAGCAGCCCAGGGATACCTGAAGCTTTCTTT
d_gene: -; abundance: -; v_gene: TRBV2; j_gene: TRBJ2-1; CDR3aa: CASTTDPLGWPYNEQFF; CDR3nt: TGTGCCAGCACTACCGACCCACTAGGATGGCCCTACAATGAGCAGTTCTTC
d_gene: TRBD1; abundance: -; v_gene: TRBV10-3; j_gene: TRBJ1-1; CDR3aa: CAIRGTGGVTEAFF; CDR3nt: TGTGCCATCAGGGGGACAGGGGGCGTCACTGAAGCTTTCTTT
d_gene: TRBD2; abundance: -; v_gene: TRBV19; j_gene: TRBJ2-1; CDR3aa: CASSKGSSGYNEQFF; CDR3nt: TGTGCCAGTAGTAAGGGGTCTAGCGGATACAATGAGCAGTTCTTC
d_gene: -; abundance: -; v_gene: TRBV5-6; j_gene: TRBJ2-2; CDR3aa: CASSLPGISTGELFF; CDR3nt: TGTGCCAGCAGCTTGCCGGGGATAAGCACCGGGGAGCTGTTTTTT
d_gene: -; abundance: -; v_gene: TRBV27; j_gene: TRBJ2-3; CDR3aa: CASSLVGTPSTDTQYF; CDR3nt: TGTGCCAGCAGTTTAGTTGGGACACCTAGCACAGATACGCAGTATTTT
d_gene: TRBD1; abundance: -; v_gene: TRBV2; j_gene: TRBJ1-5; CDR3aa: CASSEGQEGFGNQPQHF; CDR3nt: TGTGCCAGCAGCGAAGGACAGGAAGGATTCGGCAATCAGCCCCAGCATTTT
d_gene: TRBD1; abundance: -; v_gene: TRBV18; j_gene: TRBJ2-1; CDR3aa: CASSPTGGAYNEQFF; CDR3nt: TGTGCCAGCTCACCAACAGGGGGCGCCTACAATGAGCAGTTCTTC
d_gene: -; abundance: few; v_gene: TRBV6-5; j_gene: TRBJ1-6; CDR3aa: CASTFSSYNSPLHF; CDR3nt: TGTGCCAGCACCTTTAGCTCCTATAATTCACCCCTCCACTTT
d_gene: -; abundance: -; v_gene: TRBV11-3; j_gene: TRBJ2-2; CDR3aa: CASSINRELFF; CDR3nt: TGTGCCAGCAGTATAAACAGGGAGCTGTTTTTT
d_gene: -; abundance: -; v_gene: TRBV7-2; j_gene: TRBJ1-6; CDR3aa: CASSLARGLPYNSPLHF; CDR3nt: TGTGCCAGCAGCTTGGCCAGGGGCTTACCCTATAATTCACCCCTCCACTTT
d_gene: -; abundance: -; v_gene: TRBV2; j_gene: TRBJ2-1; CDR3aa: CASGGLTSSYNEQFF; CDR3nt: TGTGCCAGCGGCGGCTTGACTAGTTCCTACAATGAGCAGTTCTTC
d_gene: TRBD2; abundance: -; v_gene: TRBV11-3; j_gene: TRBJ2-1; CDR3aa: CASSLLAGGYNEQFF; CDR3nt: TGTGCCAGCAGCTTGTTAGCGGGAGGTTACAATGAGCAGTTCTTC
d_gene: -; abundance: -; v_gene: TRBV21-1; j_gene: TRBJ2-5; CDR3aa: CASSPGTGHSGETQYF; CDR3nt: TGTGCCAGCAGCCCCGGGACAGGACATTCGGGAGAGACCCAGTACTTC
d_gene: -; abundance: few; v_gene: TRBV28; j_gene: TRBJ1-2; CDR3aa: CASSLGGYGYTF; CDR3nt: TGTGCCAGCAGTTTAGGAGGATATGGCTACACCTTC
d_gene: TRBD2; abundance: -; v_gene: TRBV6-2/TRBV6-3; j_gene: TRBJ2-3; CDR3aa: CASSDTSGSFTDTQYF; CDR3nt: TGTGCCAGCAGTGATACTAGCGGGAGTTTCACAGATACGCAGTATTTT
d_gene: -; abundance: -; v_gene: TRBV27; j_gene: TRBJ1-4; CDR3aa: CASSPHRAANEKLFF; CDR3nt: TGTGCCAGCAGTCCCCACAGGGCTGCTAATGAAAAACTGTTTTTT
d_gene: TRBD1; abundance: once; v_gene: TRBV7-2; j_gene: TRBJ1-3; CDR3aa: CASSLQGGSGNTIYF; CDR3nt: TGTGCCAGCAGCCTACAGGGGGGCTCTGGAAACACCATATATTTT
d_gene: TRBD1; abundance: -; v_gene: TRBV5-1; j_gene: TRBJ1-2; CDR3aa: CASSLGGTDLAGYTF; CDR3nt: TGCGCCAGCAGCTTGGGGGGGACAGACCTTGCGGGCTACACCTTC
d_gene: TRBD2; abundance: once; v_gene: TRBV24-1; j_gene: TRBJ2-1; CDR3aa: CATSDPRTSGRGNEQFF; CDR3nt: TGTGCCACCAGTGATCCCCGAACTAGCGGGAGAGGTAATGAGCAGTTCTTC